This T cell receptor (beta chain) was sequenced for a study of cytomegalovirus exposure and HLA in healthy donors. PCR was performed using 60 Vbeta and 13 Jbeta primers. Libraries were prepared by immunoSEQ multiplex PCR; TCRdb keeps only in-frame clonotypes and omits some of them. The sample contains about 100,000 clones, approximately 80% of which appear only once. In regard to this clone: Its antigen is currently unknown.

Study-wide results and limits: In terms of immune exposure information, only CMV serostatus was available.

Germline-derived CDR1 and CDR2 are SGHRS and YFSETQ. Trimming removed 1 base at V and 7 bases at J, with 8 bases between. The CDR3 totals 12 residues. This chain joins TRBV5-1 and TRBJ1-2; D is perhaps TRBD1 (5 bases). Input material: PBMCs. The TCR was taken from a woman in her fifties or sixties in good health and CMV-seronegative. CDR3 DNA: TGCGCCAGCAGCTTGCTGCAGGGTGGCTACACCTTC. Amino acid sequence: CASSLLQGGYTF.